The sequence of this T cell receptor beta chain was determined in a study of blood T cells in healthy people across ages. For the second PCR, which ran for 7 to 11 cycles, a sample-barcoded 5' primer and a J-beta primer mix were used. MiXCR, applied by TCRdb to the 5' RACE reads, yields one record per CDR3 protein. Of 800,000 to 1,000,000 distinct CDR3 sequences in the sample, around 49% were seen once. Germline V gene data show CDR1 as LGHDT and CDR2 as YNNKEL (reference sequence). The CDR3 extends over 16 amino acids. V was pared by 4 bases and J by 4 bases, with 16 bases between. This chain connects TRBV3-1 to TRBJ1-4; the D gene is possibly TRBD1 (5 bases). This receptor was identified in a young man in good health. Sequencing was done on a sample of blood. CDR3 DNA: TGTGCCAGCAGCCCTGTCGACGCAAGGGGTAATGAAAAACTGTTTTTT. Protein: CASSPVDARGNEKLFF. The full variable domain, with the rest looked up from reference TRBV3-1 and TRBJ1-4, is DTAVSQTPKYLVTQMGNDKSIKCEQNLGHDTMYWYKQDSKKFLKIMFSYNNKELIINETVPNRFSPKSPDKAHLNLHINSLELGDSAVYFCASSPVDARGNEKLFFGSGTQLSVL.